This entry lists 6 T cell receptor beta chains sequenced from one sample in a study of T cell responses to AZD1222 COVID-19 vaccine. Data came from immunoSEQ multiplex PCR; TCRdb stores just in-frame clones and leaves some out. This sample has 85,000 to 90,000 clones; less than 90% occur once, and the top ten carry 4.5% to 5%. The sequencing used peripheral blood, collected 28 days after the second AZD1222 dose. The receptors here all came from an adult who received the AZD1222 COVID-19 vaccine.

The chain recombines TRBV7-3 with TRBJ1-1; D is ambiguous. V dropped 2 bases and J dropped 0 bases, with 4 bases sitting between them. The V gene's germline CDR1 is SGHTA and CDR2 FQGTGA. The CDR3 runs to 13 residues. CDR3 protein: CASSLELNTEAFF. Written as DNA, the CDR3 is TGTGCCAGCAGCTTAGAGTTGAACACTGAAGCTTTCTTT.

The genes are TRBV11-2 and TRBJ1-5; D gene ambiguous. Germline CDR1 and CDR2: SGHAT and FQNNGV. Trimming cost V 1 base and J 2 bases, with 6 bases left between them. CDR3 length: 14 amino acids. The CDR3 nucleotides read TGTGCCAGCAGCTTAGCAGGAGGCAATCAGCCCCAGCATTTT. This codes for CASSLAGGNQPQHF.

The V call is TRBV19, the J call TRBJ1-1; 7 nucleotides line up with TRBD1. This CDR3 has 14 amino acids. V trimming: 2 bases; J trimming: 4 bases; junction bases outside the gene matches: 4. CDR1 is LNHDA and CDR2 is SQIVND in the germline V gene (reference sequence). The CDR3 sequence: CASSIRTGATEAFF. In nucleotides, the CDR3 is TGTGCCAGTAGTATAAGGACAGGAGCCACTGAAGCTTTCTTT.

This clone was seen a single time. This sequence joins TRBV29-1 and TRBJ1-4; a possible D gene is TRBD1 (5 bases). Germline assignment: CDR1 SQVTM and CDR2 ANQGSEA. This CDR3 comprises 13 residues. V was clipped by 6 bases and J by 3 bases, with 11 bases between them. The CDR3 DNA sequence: TGCAGCGTGGCAGGGTTGGCTAATGAAAAACTGTTTTTT. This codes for CSVAGLANEKLFF. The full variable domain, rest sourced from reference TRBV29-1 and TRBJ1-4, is SAVISQKPSRDICQRGTSLTIQCQVDSQVTMMFWYRQQPGQSLTLIATANQGSEATYESGFVIDKFPISRPNLTFSTLTVSNMSPEDSSIYLCSVAGLANEKLFFGSGTQLSVL.

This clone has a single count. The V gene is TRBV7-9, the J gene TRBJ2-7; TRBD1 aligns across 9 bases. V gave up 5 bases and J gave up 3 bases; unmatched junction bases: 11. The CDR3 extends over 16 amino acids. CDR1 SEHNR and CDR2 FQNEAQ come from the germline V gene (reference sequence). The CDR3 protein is CASSPIIGQGNYEQYF. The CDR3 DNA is TGTGCCAGCAGCCCCATTATCGGACAGGGGAACTACGAGCAGTACTTC.

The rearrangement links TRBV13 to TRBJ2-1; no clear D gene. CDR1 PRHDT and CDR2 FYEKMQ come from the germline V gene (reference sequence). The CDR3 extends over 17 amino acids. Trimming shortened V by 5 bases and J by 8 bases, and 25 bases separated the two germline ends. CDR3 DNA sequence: TGTGCCAGCAGCCCACGCATCCGGACCCTGGGGTTTCATGAGCAGTTCTTC. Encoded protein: CASSPRIRTLGFHEQFF. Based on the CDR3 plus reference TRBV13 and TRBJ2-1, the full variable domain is AAGVIQSPRHLIKEKRETATLKCYPIPRHDTVYWYQQGPGQDPQFLISFYEKMQSDKGSIPDRFSAQQFSDYHSELNMSSLELGDSALYFCASSPRIRTLGFHEQFFGPGTRLTVL.